Sequencing of this T cell receptor beta chain was carried out in a study of OX40 agonist ivuxolimab in advanced cancers. Whole-study context: Treatment of patients was with ivuxolimab, an agonistic anti-OX40 (CD134) antibody. From 23 to 79 years was the age range, with a mean of about 56 years, and 65% to 90% were male. It was permissible to have had prior anti-PD-1, anti-PD-L1 or anti-CTLA-4 therapy, and around 40% had some. Study-level findings and limits: Antigen targets of the expanded peripheral T cells went undetermined.

Generated by immunoSEQ multiplex PCR, the TCRdb table keeps only in-frame clones and is missing some. The data contain around 72,000 clones, 70% to 90% of them singletons. Germline lookup yields CDR1 SGHTA and CDR2 FQGNSA. V was shortened by 1 base and J by 9 bases, with 19 bases between the two germline ends. The CDR3 length is 16 residues. As to this clone: Its antigen is unknown.

The receptor comes from an adult with an advanced solid tumor such as melanoma, head and neck, liver or kidney cancer. The sample was CD4+ or CD8+ T cells sorted from blood, taken in a trial of the OX40 agonist ivuxolimab. The chain has TRBV7-2 and TRBJ2-1; TRBD2 might be the D (6 bases). CDR3 DNA: TGTGCCAGCAGCTTAGTCGGGGGTGGGTATGGAGGTGAGCAGTTCTTC. This codes for CASSLVGGGYGGEQFF.